A single T cell receptor (beta chain) is shown here with its context. In germline, CDR1 is SEHNR, CDR2 FQNEAQ (reference sequence). The germline V and J ends were trimmed by 11 bases and 0 bases, with 10 bases remaining between them. There are 12 residues in the CDR3. Repertoires were generated with immunoSEQ multiplex PCR, while TCRdb's copy carries only in-frame clones and drops some. Among about 130,000 clones, about 90% were seen once, and the ten largest hold 1.5% to 1.9%. This entry belongs to a study of T cell responses to AZD1222 COVID-19 vaccine. V and J are TRBV7-9 and TRBJ1-1; the D gene is possibly TRBD1 (5 bases). The source material was peripheral blood, sampled on day 0 of AZD1222 vaccination. The sequence came from an adult in good health. The CDR3 region is CAGLTVNTEAFF. The DNA of the CDR3 is TGTGCCGGCCTGACAGTGAACACTGAAGCTTTCTTT.